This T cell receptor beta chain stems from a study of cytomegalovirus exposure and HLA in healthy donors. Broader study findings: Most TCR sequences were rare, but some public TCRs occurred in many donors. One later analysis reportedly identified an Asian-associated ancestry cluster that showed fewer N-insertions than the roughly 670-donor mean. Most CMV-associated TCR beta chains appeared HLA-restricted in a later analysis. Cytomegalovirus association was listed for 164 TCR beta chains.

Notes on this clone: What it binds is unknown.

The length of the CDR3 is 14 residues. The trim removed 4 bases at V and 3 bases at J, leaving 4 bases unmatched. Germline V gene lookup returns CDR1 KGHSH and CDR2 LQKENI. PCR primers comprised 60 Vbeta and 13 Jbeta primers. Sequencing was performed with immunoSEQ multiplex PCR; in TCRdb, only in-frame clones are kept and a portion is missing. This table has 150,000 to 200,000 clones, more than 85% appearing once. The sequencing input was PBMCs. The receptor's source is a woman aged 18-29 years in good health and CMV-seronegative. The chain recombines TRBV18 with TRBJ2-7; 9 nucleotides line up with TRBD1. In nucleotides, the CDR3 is TGTGCCAGCTCACTACAGGGGGCCGGCTACGAGCAGTACTTC. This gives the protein CASSLQGAGYEQYF.